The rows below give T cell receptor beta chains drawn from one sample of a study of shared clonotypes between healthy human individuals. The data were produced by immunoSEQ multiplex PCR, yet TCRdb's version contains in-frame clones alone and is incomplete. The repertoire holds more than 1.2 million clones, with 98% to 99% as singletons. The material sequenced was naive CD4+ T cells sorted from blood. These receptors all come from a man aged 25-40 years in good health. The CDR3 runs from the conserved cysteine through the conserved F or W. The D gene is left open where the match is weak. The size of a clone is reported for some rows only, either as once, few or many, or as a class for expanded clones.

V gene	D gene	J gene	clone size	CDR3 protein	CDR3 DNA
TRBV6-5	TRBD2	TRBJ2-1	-	CASSYLAGVANEQFF	TGTGCCAGCAGTTATTTAGCGGGAGTGGCTAATGAGCAGTTCTTC
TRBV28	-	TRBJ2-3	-	CASSPLRDTQYF	TGTGCCAGCAGCCCATTACGAGATACGCAGTATTTT
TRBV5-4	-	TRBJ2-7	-	CASSLETSRVYEQYF	TGTGCCAGCAGCTTGGAAACTAGCAGAGTCTACGAGCAGTACTTC
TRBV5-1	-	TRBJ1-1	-	CASSENKNTEAFF	TGCGCCAGCAGCGAAAACAAGAACACTGAAGCTTTCTTT
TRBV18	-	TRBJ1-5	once	CASSPNSNQPQHF	TGTGCCAGCTCACCAAACAGCAATCAGCCCCAGCATTTT
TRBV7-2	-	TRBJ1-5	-	CASSPQDNQPQHF	TGTGCCAGCAGCCCTCAGGACAATCAGCCCCAGCATTTT
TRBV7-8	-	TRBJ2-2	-	CASSPGTGNTGELFF	TGTGCCAGCAGCCCAGGGACTGGAAACACCGGGGAGCTGTTTTTT
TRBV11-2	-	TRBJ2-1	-	CASSLQDSRLWGEQFF	TGTGCCAGCAGCTTACAGGACAGCCGCCTTTGGGGAGAGCAGTTCTTC
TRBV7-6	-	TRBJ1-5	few	CASSHGGQGQPQHF	TGTGCCAGCAGCCATGGGGGACAAGGTCAGCCCCAGCATTTT
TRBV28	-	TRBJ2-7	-	CASRRSGSYEQYF	TGTGCCAGCAGACGCTCAGGGTCCTACGAGCAGTACTTC
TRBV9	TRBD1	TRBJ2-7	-	CASSKTGKYEQYF	TGTGCCAGCAGCAAGACAGGGAAGTACGAGCAGTACTTC
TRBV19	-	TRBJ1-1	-	CASRRDTVNTEAFF	TGTGCCAGTAGGAGGGATACAGTGAACACTGAAGCTTTCTTT
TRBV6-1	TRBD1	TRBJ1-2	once	CASSAGQALNYGYTF	TGTGCCAGCAGTGCTGGACAGGCCCTTAACTATGGCTACACCTTC
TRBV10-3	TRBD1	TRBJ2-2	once	CAITSGTGKAGELFF	TGTGCCATCACTTCCGGGACAGGGAAAGCCGGGGAGCTGTTTTTT
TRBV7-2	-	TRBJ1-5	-	CASSLVGHFNQPQHF	TGTGCCAGCAGCTTAGTGGGACACTTCAATCAGCCCCAGCATTTT
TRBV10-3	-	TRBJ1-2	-	CAISVNRAYGYTF	TGTGCCATCAGTGTTAACAGGGCCTATGGCTACACCTTC
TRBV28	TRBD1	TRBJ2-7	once	CASSLLLGQVAHEQYF	TGTGCCAGCAGTTTACTTTTGGGACAGGTTGCGCACGAGCAGTACTTC
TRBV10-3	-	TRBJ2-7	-	CAISDPGRWQYF	TGTGCCATCAGTGATCCGGGACGATGGCAGTACTTC
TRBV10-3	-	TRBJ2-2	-	CAISESRRGNTGELFF	TGTGCCATCAGTGAGTCGAGACGGGGAAACACCGGGGAGCTGTTTTTT
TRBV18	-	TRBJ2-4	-	CASSPWGNISAKNIQYF	TGTGCCAGCTCACCGTGGGGGAACATTTCTGCCAAAAACATTCAGTACTTC
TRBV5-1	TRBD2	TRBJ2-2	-	CASSLPGLAGGKSGELFF	TGCGCCAGCAGCTTGCCAGGACTAGCGGGAGGGAAATCCGGGGAGCTGTTTTTT
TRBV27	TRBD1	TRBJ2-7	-	CASTASGTGGIYEQYF	TGTGCCAGCACCGCTTCCGGGACAGGGGGCATATACGAGCAGTACTTC
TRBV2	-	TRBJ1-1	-	CAIARATEAFF	TGTGCCATCGCTAGAGCCACTGAAGCTTTCTTT
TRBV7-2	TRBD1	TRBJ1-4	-	CASSPRDSREKLFF	TGTGCCAGCAGCCCAAGGGACAGTCGGGAAAAACTGTTTTTT
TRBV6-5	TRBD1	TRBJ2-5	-	CASSFNRGLGQETQYF	TGTGCCAGCAGTTTTAACAGGGGTTTGGGCCAAGAGACCCAGTACTTC
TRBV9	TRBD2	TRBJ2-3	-	CASSVGLASDTQYF	TGTGCCAGCAGCGTGGGACTAGCGTCAGATACGCAGTATTTT